This is a list of T cell receptor beta chains from one sample in a study of human T cells and chemical hapten exposure. From the RACE reads, TCRdb called clonotypes with MiXCR, one entry per CDR3 protein. The repertoire consists of around 150,000 distinct CDR3 sequences, with roughly 14% occurring once and the leading ten covering about 1.7%. This specimen was whole blood, taken in connection with sensitization to the hapten diphenylcyclopropenone (DPC). The receptors were sampled from a woman between 25 and 40 years old with alopecia areata. Some clones in this sample may be carry-over from other donors' samples. Both conserved end residues are part of each CDR3. The D gene is left open where the match is weak. Some rows mark clone size as missing; the rest say once, few, many or name a class of expanded clone.

>TRBJ2-1|NA|18|TRBD2|TRBV20-1
CSARVTSGGASGRNEQFF
TGCAGTGCTAGAGTAACTAGCGGGGGGGCCTCAGGTAGGAATGAGCAGTTCTTC
>TRBJ1-1|few|14|NA|TRBV7-2
CASRGVGLNTEAFF
TGTGCCAGCAGGGGCGTGGGCCTGAACACTGAAGCTTTCTTT
>TRBJ1-5|many|16|NA|TRBV12-3/TRBV12-4
CASSPGEGRVNQPQHF
TGTGCCAGCAGTCCCGGGGAAGGGAGGGTTAATCAGCCCCAGCATTTT
>TRBJ2-2|few|16|NA|TRBV3-1
CASSDGADGDTGELFF
TGTGCCAGCAGCGATGGAGCTGATGGGGACACCGGGGAGCTGTTTTTT
>TRBJ1-1|many|13|TRBD1|TRBV27
CASSPDRDTEAFF
TGTGCCAGCAGCCCAGACAGGGACACTGAAGCTTTCTTT
>TRBJ2-7|many|16|TRBD2|TRBV27
CASSLGLAGGPYEQYF
TGTGCCAGCAGTTTAGGGCTGGCGGGAGGTCCCTACGAGCAGTACTTC
>TRBJ2-7|NA|13|NA|TRBV14
CASSQTGPYEQYF
TGTGCCAGCAGCCAAACCGGACCCTACGAGCAGTACTTC
>TRBJ2-1|few|15|TRBD2|TRBV4-2
CASSYTSGGANEQFF
TGTGCCAGCAGCTATACTAGCGGGGGGGCCAATGAGCAGTTCTTC
>TRBJ2-5|few|13|TRBD1|TRBV7-2
CASSPQDRVTQYF
TGTGCCAGCAGCCCCCAAGACAGGGTTACCCAGTACTTC
>TRBJ1-2|NA|13|NA|TRBV18
CASSPENPQGYTF
TGTGCCAGCTCACCCGAAAACCCGCAGGGCTACACCTTC
>TRBJ1-1|few|15|NA|TRBV29-1
CSATWTANTNTEAFF
TGCAGCGCAACTTGGACAGCAAATACCAACACTGAAGCTTTCTTT
>TRBJ2-3|few|20|TRBD2|TRBV4-3
CASSQDQQLAGATSTDTQYF
TGCGCCAGCAGCCAAGATCAGCAGCTAGCGGGGGCGACCAGCACAGATACGCAGTATTTT
>TRBJ2-7|few|12|NA|TRBV29-1
CSVEDRTYEQYF
TGCAGCGTTGAGGACCGCACCTACGAGCAGTACTTC
>TRBJ2-3|many|12|NA|TRBV29-1
CSVGGSTDTQYF
TGCAGCGTTGGGGGCTCCACAGATACGCAGTATTTT
>TRBJ1-4|few|14|NA|TRBV5-6
CASSLQGKHEKLFF
TGTGCCAGCAGCCTCCAGGGAAAGCATGAAAAACTGTTTTTT
>TRBJ1-3|NA|15|NA|TRBV7-9
CASTIRHPGGNTIYF
TGTGCCAGCACCATTCGTCACCCAGGGGGAAACACCATATATTTT
>TRBJ1-1|NA|13|NA|TRBV10-3
CAIRPLGDTEAFF
TGTGCCATCAGGCCCCTTGGGGACACTGAAGCTTTCTTT
>TRBJ2-7|few|13|NA|TRBV6-5
CASGRAGTYEQYF
TGTGCCAGCGGACGGGCGGGCACCTACGAGCAGTACTTC
>TRBJ1-2|few|14|NA|TRBV29-1
CSVIKQGYNSGYTF
TGCAGCGTCATAAAACAGGGTTACAATAGTGGCTACACCTTC
>TRBJ2-7|NA|15|NA|TRBV6-2/TRBV6-3
CASTETDRLTYEQYF
TGTGCCAGCACCGAAACAGACAGATTAACCTACGAGCAGTACTTC
>TRBJ2-1|NA|14|TRBD1|TRBV7-2
CATGRGNSYNEQFF
TGTGCCACCGGCAGGGGGAACTCCTACAATGAGCAGTTCTTC
>TRBJ2-7|many|11|TRBD1|TRBV29-1
CSVNRGAEQYF
TGCAGCGTAAACAGGGGCGCTGAGCAGTACTTC
>TRBJ2-1|few|16|TRBD2|TRBV12-3/TRBV12-4
CASTYLAGGSYNEQFF
TGTGCCAGCACCTATTTAGCGGGAGGATCCTACAATGAGCAGTTCTTC
>TRBJ2-3|NA|16|TRBD1|TRBV7-9
CASSPLRQGVTDTQYF
TGTGCCAGCAGCCCTCTAAGACAGGGGGTCACAGATACGCAGTATTTT
>TRBJ1-5|NA|17|TRBD1|TRBV15
CASSREPRDRGLGSQHF
TGTGCCTCCAGCAGAGAGCCCCGGGACAGGGGATTAGGATCCCAGCATTTT
>TRBJ2-5|few|13|TRBD2|TRBV29-1
CSVEVGLAETQYF
TGCAGCGTTGAAGTCGGACTAGCGGAGACCCAGTACTTC
>TRBJ2-7|NA|16|TRBD1|TRBV4-3
CASSQDVDRDTYEQYF
TGCGCCAGCAGCCAAGACGTGGACAGGGATACCTACGAGCAGTACTTC
>TRBJ2-1|many|21|TRBD2|TRBV11-2
CASSFRTREATSGNPHNEQFF
TGTGCCAGCAGCTTCCGTACCCGGGAAGCGACTAGCGGGAACCCCCACAATGAGCAGTTCTTC
>TRBJ2-7|NA|12|TRBD1|TRBV29-1
CSVADRSYEQYF
TGCAGCGTTGCGGACAGGTCCTACGAGCAGTACTTC
>TRBJ1-6|few|20|TRBD1|TRBV4-1
CASSQDRDRVPFSYNSPLHF
TGCGCCAGCAGCCAAGATCGGGACAGGGTGCCCTTCTCCTATAATTCACCCCTCCACTTT
>TRBJ2-1|many|11|NA|TRBV20-1
CSAREVNEQFF
TGCAGTGCTAGAGAGGTAAATGAGCAGTTCTTC
>TRBJ1-1|few|16|NA|TRBV6-2/TRBV6-3
CASSPWAGEMGTEAFF
TGTGCCAGCAGCCCCTGGGCAGGGGAAATGGGCACTGAAGCTTTCTTT
>TRBJ1-1|NA|12|NA|TRBV3-1
CASSRGQFEALF
TGTGCCAGCAGTCGCGGACAGTTTGAAGCTCTCTTT
>TRBJ2-3|NA|14|TRBD2|TRBV3-1
CASSHSGSTDTQYF
TGTGCCAGCAGCCATAGCGGGAGCACAGATACGCAGTATTTT
>TRBJ2-5|few|15|NA|TRBV7-2
CASSPRRGPEETQYF
TGTGCCAGCAGCCCGAGGCGGGGGCCCGAAGAGACCCAGTACTTC
>TRBJ2-1|few|12|NA|TRBV7-2
CASSRGTTEQFF
TGTGCCAGCAGCCGGGGGACAACTGAGCAGTTCTTC
>TRBJ1-2|few|12|NA|TRBV20-1
CSATGGNYGYTF
TGCAGTGCTACGGGGGGTAACTATGGCTACACCTTC
>TRBJ2-7|NA|14|TRBD2|TRBV6-2/TRBV6-3
CASAGGGMRDEQYF
TGTGCCAGCGCGGGGGGAGGTATGCGCGACGAGCAGTACTTC
>TRBJ1-4|few|14|NA|TRBV7-9
CASSLTDVNEKLFF
TGTGCCAGCAGCCTAACGGACGTTAATGAAAAACTGTTTTTT
>TRBJ1-2|NA|16|TRBD1|TRBV3-1
CASSRGTGLNNYGYTF
TGTGCCAGCAGCCGTGGGACAGGGCTAAATAACTATGGCTACACCTTC